Listed here are 19 T cell receptor beta chains from one sample, sequenced in a study of cytomegalovirus exposure and HLA in healthy donors. Using immunoSEQ multiplex PCR, the repertoire was profiled, and TCRdb retains in-frame clones only, with some absent. The sample has hundreds of thousands of clones, roughly 91% seen once. Source material: PBMCs. Source of these receptors: a woman between 18 and 29 years old in good health and CMV-seropositive.

The chain joins TRBV7-6 to TRBJ2-7; tentative D call: TRBD2 (5 bases). From germline, CDR1 is SGHVS and CDR2 FNYEAQ. With 5 bases removed from V and 0 bases from J, the gap between germline ends came to 11 bases. The CDR3 is made up of 14 amino acids. CDR3 protein: CASSPLSVSYEQYF. The CDR3 DNA sequence: TGTGCCAGCAGCCCACTTAGCGTCTCCTACGAGCAGTACTTC.

This chain joins TRBV28 and TRBJ1-2, with 7 nucleotides matching TRBD1. The V gene end was trimmed by 6 bases and the J gene end by 6 bases; junction bases not matched to a gene: 4. The CDR3 extends over 12 amino acids. In germline, CDR1 is MDHEN, CDR2 SYDVKM. CDR3 region: CASSSGQNGYTF. Here the CDR3 DNA reads TGTGCCAGCAGCTCGGGACAGAATGGCTACACCTTC.

The V gene is TRBV13, the J gene TRBJ2-7; D is unresolved. CDR1 is PRHDT and CDR2 is FYEKMQ in the germline V gene (reference sequence). This CDR3 comprises 14 residues. V dropped 5 bases and J dropped 2 bases, with 13 bases sitting between them. CDR3 in amino acids: CASSLERGPYEQYF. The CDR3 DNA follows: TGTGCCAGCAGCCTAGAGAGAGGCCCCTACGAGCAGTACTTC.

The chain uses TRBV29-1 and TRBJ2-7, with D possibly matching TRBD1 (5 bases). The V gene lost 7 bases and the J gene lost 2 bases, with 9 bases spanning the gap. There are 11 residues in the CDR3. Germline CDR1 is SQVTM and CDR2 is ANQGSEA. The CDR3 region has the DNA TGCAGCGGTCAGGGTCCCTACGAGCAGTACTTC. Translated: CSGQGPYEQYF.

CDR3 amino acids: CASSQPRQGHGYTF. The CDR3 DNA is TGCGCCAGCAGCCAACCCCGACAGGGGCATGGCTACACCTTC. The chain uses TRBV4-1 and TRBJ1-2, with 8 bases lining up with TRBD1. This CDR3 region has 14 residues. Looked up from germline, CDR1 is MGHRA and CDR2 is YSYEKL. The J segment lost 6 bases and the V segment lost 2 bases, leaving 5 bases of the junction unmatched.

In this sample, this clone turned up once. The chain combines TRBV21-1 with TRBJ2-7; TRBD1, as called in the table, went unchecked against the DNA. TRBV21-1 has pseudogene status. CDR3 length: 17 amino acids. The CDR3 DNA reads as TGTGCCACCCTTCCGGACAGGGGATGCACCCGCATCTACGAGCAGTACTTC. Amino acids: CATLPDRGCTRIYEQYF.

The V gene is TRBV2, the J gene TRBJ2-2, with TRBD2 as a possible D gene (6 bases). Germline-derived CDR1 and CDR2 are SNHLY and FYNNEI. CDR3 length: 17 residues. V was trimmed by 2 bases and J by 7 bases, leaving 20 bases between them. CDR3 region: CASSEPPRERVLGELFF. As DNA, the CDR3 is TGTGCCAGCAGTGAACCCCCGCGGGAACGGGTGCTCGGGGAGCTGTTTTTT.

The chain uses TRBV6-1 and TRBJ1-1, with unresolved D. Looked up from germline, CDR1 is MNHNS and CDR2 is SASEGT. The CDR3 covers 14 residues. V gave up 3 bases and J gave up 3 bases, with 11 bases separating them. CDR3 nucleotides: TGTGCCAGCAGTGAGGGAGATCCGCACACTGAAGCTTTCTTT. Its translation is CASSEGDPHTEAFF.

The J gene is TRBJ1-5, the V gene TRBV4-1, with 8 nucleotides matching TRBD1. The CDR3 has 15 amino acids. Germline CDR1 MGHRA, CDR2 YSYEKL. V shed 0 bases and J 7 bases; nucleotides not matched to a gene: 5. For the CDR3, the DNA is TGCGCCAGCAGCCAAGATCCCAGGGGGCGGCAGCCCCAGCATTTT. This sequence encodes CASSQDPRGRQPQHF.

J is TRBJ1-1 and V is TRBV6-5; maybe TRBD1 (5 bases). V was trimmed by 3 bases and J by 6 bases, leaving 20 bases between them. The germline V gene has CDR1 MNHEY and CDR2 SVGAGI. The CDR3 consists of 16 residues. DNA of the CDR3: TGTGCCAGCAGTTATAGGGGCCAAGGTGGGAGGGCTGAAGCTTTCTTT. Protein product: CASSYRGQGGRAEAFF.

The chain uses TRBV2 and TRBJ2-1, with 13 nucleotides matching TRBD2. J lost 13 bases, V lost 5 bases, and 11 bases had no gene match. Germline CDR1 and CDR2: SNHLY and FYNNEI. CDR3 length equals 15 residues. CDR3: CASSQLAGGPGKQFF. CDR3 bases: TGTGCCAGCAGTCAACTAGCGGGAGGGCCCGGGAAACAGTTCTTC.

The chain has TRBV20-1 and TRBJ2-7; weak D call: TRBD2 (5 bases). The end of the DNA is better explained by TRBJ2-5, so the J call may be wrong. Germline values: CDR1 DFQATT, CDR2 SNEGSKA (reference sequence). The CDR3 is 11 amino acids. The CDR3 protein is CSAFSEATQYF. In DNA form, the CDR3 reads TGCAGTGCTTTTAGCGAGGCGACCCAGTACTTC.

The V call is TRBV10-3, the J call TRBJ2-2; 9 bases map to TRBD2. The CDR3 consists of 14 residues. The germline gives CDR1 ENHRY, CDR2 SYGVKD. The V and J ends lost 8 bases and 5 bases, in that order; junction bases with no gene match: 6. The DNA for the CDR3 is TGTGCCATCCAGGCGGGAGGGCCGACCGGGGAGCTGTTTTTT. Protein sequence: CAIQAGGPTGELFF.

CDR3 protein: CASSLAAVGETQYF. CDR3 coding DNA: TGTGCCAGCAGCTTGGCCGCGGTTGGAGAGACCCAGTACTTC. The chain recombines TRBV5-4 with TRBJ2-5; no firm D call. This CDR3 has 14 residues. V was clipped by 0 bases and J by 4 bases, with 10 bases between them. Germline V lookup: CDR1 SGHNT, CDR2 YYREEE (reference sequence).

This clone has a single count. This rearrangement joins TRBV28 to TRBJ1-5, with TRBD1 identical over 8 bases. V shed 6 bases, J shed 7 bases, and the junction held 8 bases outside the gene matches. CDR3 size: 14 residues. Germline values: CDR1 MDHEN, CDR2 SYDVKM. DNA of the CDR3: TGTGCCAGCAGCTTAGGACAGGGATCCCAGCCCCAGCATTTT. Translation: CASSLGQGSQPQHF.

DNA of the CDR3: TGTGCCAGCAGTCCCCGAGGGGGGGAGAATCAGCCCCAGCATTTT. This gives the protein CASSPRGGENQPQHF. The V call is TRBV6-1, the J call TRBJ1-5; a weak D match, TRBD1 (6 bases). The CDR3 is 15 residues long. Trimming stripped 5 bases from V and 4 bases from J, with 15 bases between. CDR1 MNHNS and CDR2 SASEGT come from the germline V gene.

J is TRBJ1-5 and V is TRBV4-1; a possible D gene is TRBD1 (6 bases). Germline V gives CDR1 MGHRA, CDR2 YSYEKL. The CDR3 loop spans 17 amino acids. V lost 3 bases, J lost 1 base, and 16 bases lay in between. CDR3 sequence: CASSHITGTLSNQPQHF. The CDR3 DNA reads TGCGCCAGCAGCCATATAACCGGGACACTAAGCAATCAGCCCCAGCATTTT.

The chain couples TRBV4-1 to TRBJ1-5, with D possibly matching TRBD1 (5 bases). The ends were cut back, 0 bases at V and 6 bases at J, with 12 bases in the middle. This CDR3 contains 15 residues. Germline CDR1 reads MGHRA; CDR2 reads YSYEKL. The CDR3 DNA follows: TGCGCCAGCAGCCAAGATCTCCGGGGGAGTCAGCCCCAGCATTTT. It translates to CASSQDLRGSQPQHF.

This rearrangement joins TRBV5-1 to TRBJ1-1, with unresolved D. The germline gives CDR1 SGHRS, CDR2 YFSETQ. V lost 2 bases to trimming and J lost 5 bases, with 13 bases between them. This CDR3 comprises 14 residues. In DNA form, the CDR3 reads TGCGCCAGCAGCTTATCCAGAGGGTTGACTGAAGCTTTCTTT. Protein product: CASSLSRGLTEAFF. Full variable domain (remainder filled in from reference TRBV5-1 and TRBJ1-1): KAGVTQTPRYLIKTRGQQVTLSCSPISGHRSVSWYQQTPGQGLQFLFEYFSETQRNKGNFPGRFSGRQFSNSRSEMNVSTLELGDSALYLCASSLSRGLTEAFFGQGTRLTVV.